This entry features one T cell receptor (beta chain) sequence. Its antigen is undetermined. Libraries were prepared by immunoSEQ multiplex PCR; TCRdb keeps only in-frame clonotypes and omits some of them. There are fewer than 110,000 clones in the sample; about 92% occur only once, and roughly 9% lies in the top ten. This entry is derived from a study of T cell responses to AZD1222 COVID-19 vaccine. Broader study findings: Only six AZD1222 recipients tested seropositive at baseline. Among spike-specific TCRs, nearly half reportedly target unmutated variant regions. The study found vaccine-associated CD4 TCRs spanning spike, dominant at 160-218 and 743-854. Every sample of the repertoires postdated the peak T cell response.

The V gene end was trimmed by 3 bases and the J gene end by 0 bases; junction bases not matched to a gene: 8. Germline V gives CDR1 SGHDN, CDR2 FVKESK. The CDR3 spans 18 residues. The receptor comes from an adult who received the AZD1222 COVID-19 vaccine. V is TRBV14 and J is TRBJ2-1, with 10 bases fitting TRBD2. Sequencing used peripheral blood, obtained 28 days after the second AZD1222 dose. For the CDR3, the DNA is TGTGCCAGCAGCCACACCGATGGACTAGCGGACTCCTACAATGAGCAGTTCTTC. Amino acids: CASSHTDGLADSYNEQFF.